This T cell receptor beta chain was identified in a study of blood T cells in healthy people across ages. The CDR3 covers 12 residues. Trimming removed 0 bases from V and 7 bases from J, with 6 bases in between. Germline values: CDR1 MNHEY, CDR2 SVGEGT. A remark on this clonotype: As yet, its antigen is unknown.

Study results and limitations: With age, beta diversity per million T cells declined roughly linearly, significantly by around 43.

Isolating PBMCs gave at least 6 million of these cells per sample. For the second PCR, which ran for about 6 to 11 cycles, a sample-barcoded 5' primer and a J-beta primer mix were used. TCRdb processed the 5' RACE reads anew with MiXCR; each CDR3 protein has one entry. This sample has around 280,000 distinct CDR3 sequences; 25% to 30% occur once, and the top ten carry approximately 28%. This TCR derives from a woman in her seventies in good health. The V and J genes are TRBV6-2 or TRBV6-3 and TRBJ1-1; D is undetermined. Sample: blood. In nucleotides, the CDR3 is TGTGCCAGCAGTTACTCATCATTTGAAGCTTTCTTT. Its protein is CASSYSSFEAFF.